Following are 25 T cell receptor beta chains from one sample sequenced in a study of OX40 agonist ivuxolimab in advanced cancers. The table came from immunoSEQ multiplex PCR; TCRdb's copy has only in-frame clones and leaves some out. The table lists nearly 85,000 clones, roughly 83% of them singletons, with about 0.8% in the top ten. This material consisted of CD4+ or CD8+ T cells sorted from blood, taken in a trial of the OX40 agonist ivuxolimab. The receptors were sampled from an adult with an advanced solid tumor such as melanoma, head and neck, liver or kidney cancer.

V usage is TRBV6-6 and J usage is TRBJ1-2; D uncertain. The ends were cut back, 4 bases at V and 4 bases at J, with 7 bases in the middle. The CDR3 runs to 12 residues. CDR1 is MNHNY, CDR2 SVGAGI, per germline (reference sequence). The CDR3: CASSLDAYGYTF. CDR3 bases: TGTGCCAGCAGTTTGGATGCCTATGGCTACACCTTC.

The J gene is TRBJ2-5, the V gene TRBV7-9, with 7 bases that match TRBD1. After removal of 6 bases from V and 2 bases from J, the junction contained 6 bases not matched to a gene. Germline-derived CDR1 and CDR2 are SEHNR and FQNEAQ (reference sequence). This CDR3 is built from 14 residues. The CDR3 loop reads CASSIGDSQETQYF. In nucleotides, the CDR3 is TGTGCCAGCAGTATCGGGGACAGTCAAGAGACCCAGTACTTC. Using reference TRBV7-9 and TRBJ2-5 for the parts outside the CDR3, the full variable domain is DTGVSQNPRHKITKRGQNVTFRCDPISEHNRLYWYRQTLGQGPEFLTYFQNEAQLEKSRLLSDRFSAERPKGSFSTLEIQRTEQGDSAMYLCASSIGDSQETQYFGPGTRLLVL.

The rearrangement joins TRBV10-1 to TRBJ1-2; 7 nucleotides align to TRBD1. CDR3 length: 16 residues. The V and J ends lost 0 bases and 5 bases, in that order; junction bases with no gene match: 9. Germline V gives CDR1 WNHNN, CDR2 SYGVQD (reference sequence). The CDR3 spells CASSESDRSTGYGYTF. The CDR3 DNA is TGCGCCAGCAGTGAGTCGGACAGGAGTACGGGATATGGCTACACCTTC.

The CDR3 region is CASREGQNNYGYTF. CDR3 DNA: TGCGCCAGCCGGGAAGGACAGAATAACTATGGCTACACCTTC. This chain links TRBV5-1 with TRBJ1-2; possibly TRBD1 for D (6 bases). CDR1 and CDR2 (germline): SGHRS, YFSETQ. This CDR3 has 14 amino acids. V was pared by 7 bases and J by 1 base, with 14 bases between.

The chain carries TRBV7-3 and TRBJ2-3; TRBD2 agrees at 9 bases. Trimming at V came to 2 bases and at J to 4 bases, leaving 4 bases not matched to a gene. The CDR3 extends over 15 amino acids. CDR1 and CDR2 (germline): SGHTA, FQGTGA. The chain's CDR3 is CASSLGGLAADTQYF. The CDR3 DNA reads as TGTGCCAGCAGCTTAGGGGGACTAGCAGCAGATACGCAGTATTTT. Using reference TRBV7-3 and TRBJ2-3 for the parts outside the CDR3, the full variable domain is GAGVSQTPSNKVTEKGKYVELRCDPISGHTALYWYRQSLGQGPEFLIYFQGTGAADDSGLPNDRFFAVRPEGSVSTLKIQRTERGDSAVYLCASSLGGLAADTQYFGPGTRLTVL.

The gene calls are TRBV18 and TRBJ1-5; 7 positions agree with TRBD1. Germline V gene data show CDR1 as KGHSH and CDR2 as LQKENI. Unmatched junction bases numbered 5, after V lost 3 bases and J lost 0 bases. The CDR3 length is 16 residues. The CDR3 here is CASSPAGGTSNQPQHF. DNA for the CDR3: TGTGCCAGCTCACCGGCAGGGGGGACTAGCAATCAGCCCCAGCATTTT. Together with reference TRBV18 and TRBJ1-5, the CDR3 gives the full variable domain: NAGVMQNPRHLVRRRGQEARLRCSPMKGHSHVYWYRQLPEEGLKFMVYLQKENIIDESGMPKERFSAEFPKEGPSILRIQQVVRGDSAAYFCASSPAGGTSNQPQHFGDGTRLSIL.

CDR3 protein: CASRGHDNSPLHF. The CDR3 DNA reads TGCGCCAGTCGCGGGCATGATAATTCACCCCTCCACTTT. The V call is TRBV5-1, the J call TRBJ1-6; D remains ambiguous. Germline-derived CDR1 and CDR2 are SGHRS and YFSETQ. CDR3 length equals 13 residues. Trimming cost V 8 bases and J 5 bases, with 11 bases left between them.

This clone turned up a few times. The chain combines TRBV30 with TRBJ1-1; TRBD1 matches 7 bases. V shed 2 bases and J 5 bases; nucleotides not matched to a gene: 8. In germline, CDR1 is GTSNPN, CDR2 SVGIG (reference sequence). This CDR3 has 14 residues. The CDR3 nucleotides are TGTGCCTGGAGTTTTCGACAGGGTGGAACTGAAGCTTTCTTT. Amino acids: CAWSFRQGGTEAFF.

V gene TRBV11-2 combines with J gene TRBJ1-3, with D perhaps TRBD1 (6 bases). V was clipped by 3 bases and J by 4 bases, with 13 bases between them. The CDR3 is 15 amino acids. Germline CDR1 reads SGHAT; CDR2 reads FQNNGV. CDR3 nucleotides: TGTGCCAGCAGCTTTCAAGGGGGGAGAGGAAACACCATATATTTT. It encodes CASSFQGGRGNTIYF.

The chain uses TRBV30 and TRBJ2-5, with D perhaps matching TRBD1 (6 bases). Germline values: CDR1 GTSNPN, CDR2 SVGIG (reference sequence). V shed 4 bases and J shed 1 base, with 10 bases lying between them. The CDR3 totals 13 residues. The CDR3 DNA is TGTGCCTGGACAGGGGCTATCCAAGAGACCCAGTACTTC. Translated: CAWTGAIQETQYF.

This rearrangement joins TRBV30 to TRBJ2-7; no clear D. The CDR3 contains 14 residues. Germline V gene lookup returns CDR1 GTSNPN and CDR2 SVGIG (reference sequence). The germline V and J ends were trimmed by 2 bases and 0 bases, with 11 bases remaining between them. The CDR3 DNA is TGTGCCTGGAGTAGGCCTCCAGCCTCCTACGAGCAGTACTTC. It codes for CAWSRPPASYEQYF.

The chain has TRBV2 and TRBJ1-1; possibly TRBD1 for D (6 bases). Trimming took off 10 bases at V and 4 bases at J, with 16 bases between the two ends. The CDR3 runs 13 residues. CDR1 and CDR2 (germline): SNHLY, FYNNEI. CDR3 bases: TGTGCCAAAAACCAGGACAGCTTCACTGAAGCTTTCTTT. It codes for CAKNQDSFTEAFF.

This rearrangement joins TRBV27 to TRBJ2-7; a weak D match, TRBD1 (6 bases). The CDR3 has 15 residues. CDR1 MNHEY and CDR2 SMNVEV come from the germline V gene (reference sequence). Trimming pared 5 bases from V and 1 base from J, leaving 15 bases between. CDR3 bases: TGTGCCAGCAGTCCCCGAGGACAGCTTTCCTACGAGCAGTACTTC. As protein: CASSPRGQLSYEQYF.

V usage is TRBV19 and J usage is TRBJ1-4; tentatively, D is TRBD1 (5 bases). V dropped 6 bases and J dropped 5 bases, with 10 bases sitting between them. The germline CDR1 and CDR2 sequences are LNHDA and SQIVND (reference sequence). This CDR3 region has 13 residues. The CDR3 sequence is CASRGRGNEKLFF. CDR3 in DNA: TGTGCCAGTAGAGGACGGGGGAATGAAAAACTGTTTTTT.

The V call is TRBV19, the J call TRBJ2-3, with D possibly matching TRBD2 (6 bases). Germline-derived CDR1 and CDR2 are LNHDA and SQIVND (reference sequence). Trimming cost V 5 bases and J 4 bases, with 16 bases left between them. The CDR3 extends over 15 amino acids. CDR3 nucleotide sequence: TGTGCCAGTAGTGGGACTCTGACTGTCCCAGATACGCAGTATTTT. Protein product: CASSGTLTVPDTQYF.

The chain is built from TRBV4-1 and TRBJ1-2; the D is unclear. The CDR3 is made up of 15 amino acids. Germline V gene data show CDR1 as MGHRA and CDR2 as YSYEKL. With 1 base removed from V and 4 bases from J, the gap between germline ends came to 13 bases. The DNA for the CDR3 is TGCGCCAGCAGCCAAGGGCAGCAATCCATCTATGGCTACACCTTC. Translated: CASSQGQQSIYGYTF.

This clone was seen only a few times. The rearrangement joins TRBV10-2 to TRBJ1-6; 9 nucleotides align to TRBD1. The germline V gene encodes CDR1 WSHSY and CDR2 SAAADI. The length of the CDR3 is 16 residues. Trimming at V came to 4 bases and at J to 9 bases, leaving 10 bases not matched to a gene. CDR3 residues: CASSGPGTGSISPLHF. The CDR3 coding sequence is TGCGCCAGCAGTGGACCCGGGACAGGGTCCATTTCACCCCTCCACTTT.

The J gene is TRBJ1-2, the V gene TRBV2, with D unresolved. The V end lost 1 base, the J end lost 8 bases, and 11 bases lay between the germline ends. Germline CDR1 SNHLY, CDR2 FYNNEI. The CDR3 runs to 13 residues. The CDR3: CASSEEGTAGYTF. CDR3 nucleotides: TGTGCCAGCAGTGAAGAGGGTACAGCCGGCTACACCTTC.

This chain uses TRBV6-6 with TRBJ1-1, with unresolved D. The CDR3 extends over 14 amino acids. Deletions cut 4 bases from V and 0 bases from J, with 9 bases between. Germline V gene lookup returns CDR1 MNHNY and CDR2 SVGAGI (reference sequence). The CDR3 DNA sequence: TGTGCCAGCAGTTCTCCCGGGCTGAACACTGAAGCTTTCTTT. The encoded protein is CASSSPGLNTEAFF.

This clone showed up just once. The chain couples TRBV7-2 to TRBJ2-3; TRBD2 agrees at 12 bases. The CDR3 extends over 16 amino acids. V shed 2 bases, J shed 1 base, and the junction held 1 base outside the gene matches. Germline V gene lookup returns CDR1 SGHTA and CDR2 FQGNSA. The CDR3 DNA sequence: TGTGCCAGCAGCTTACGACTAGCGGGGGGCACAGATACGCAGTATTTT. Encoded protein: CASSLRLAGGTDTQYF.

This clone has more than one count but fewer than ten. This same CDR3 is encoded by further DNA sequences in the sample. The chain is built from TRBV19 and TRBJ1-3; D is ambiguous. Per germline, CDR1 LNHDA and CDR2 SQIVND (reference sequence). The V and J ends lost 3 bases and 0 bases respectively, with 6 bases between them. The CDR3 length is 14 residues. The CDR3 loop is CASSMEGSGNTIYF. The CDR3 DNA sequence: TGTGCCAGTAGTATGGAGGGCTCTGGAAACACCATATATTTT. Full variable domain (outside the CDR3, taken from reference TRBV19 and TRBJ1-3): DGGITQSPKYLFRKEGQNVTLSCEQNLNHDAMYWYRQDPGQGLRLIYYSQIVNDFQKGDIAEGYSVSREKKESFPLTVTSAQKNPTAFYLCASSMEGSGNTIYFGEGSWLTVV.

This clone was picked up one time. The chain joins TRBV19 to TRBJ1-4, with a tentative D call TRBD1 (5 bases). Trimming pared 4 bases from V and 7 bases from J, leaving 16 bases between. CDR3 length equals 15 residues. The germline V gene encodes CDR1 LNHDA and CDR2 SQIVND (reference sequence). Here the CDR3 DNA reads TGTGCCAGTAGTAGCGGGGGAAGGAGAGGTGAAAAACTGTTTTTT. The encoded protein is CASSSGGRRGEKLFF.

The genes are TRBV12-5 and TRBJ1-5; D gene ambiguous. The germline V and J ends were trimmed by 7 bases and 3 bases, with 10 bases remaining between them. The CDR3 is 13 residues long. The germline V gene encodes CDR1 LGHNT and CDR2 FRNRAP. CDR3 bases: TGTGCTAGTGCAGGCACACACAATCAGCCCCAGCATTTT. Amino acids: CASAGTHNQPQHF. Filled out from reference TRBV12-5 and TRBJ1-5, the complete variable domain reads DARVTQTPRHKVTEMGQEVTMRCQPILGHNTVFWYRQTMMQGLELLAYFRNRAPLDDSGMPKDRFSAEMPDATLATLKIQPSEPRDSAVYFCASAGTHNQPQHFGDGTRLSIL.

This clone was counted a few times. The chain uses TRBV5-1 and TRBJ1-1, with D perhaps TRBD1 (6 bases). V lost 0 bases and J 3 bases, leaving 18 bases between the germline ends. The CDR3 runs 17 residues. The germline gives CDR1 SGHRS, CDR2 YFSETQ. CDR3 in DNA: TGCGCCAGCAGCTTGGCCTTAGGACAGCGGCTTGACACTGAAGCTTTCTTT. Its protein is CASSLALGQRLDTEAFF.

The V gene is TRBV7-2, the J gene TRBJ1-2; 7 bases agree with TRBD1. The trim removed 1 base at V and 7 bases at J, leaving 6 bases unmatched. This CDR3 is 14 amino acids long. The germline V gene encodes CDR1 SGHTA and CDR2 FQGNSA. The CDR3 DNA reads TGTGCCAGCAGCTTAGGGCCAGGACAGGTTGGCTACACCTTC. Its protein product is CASSLGPGQVGYTF.